The 22 T cell receptor beta chains reported below all come from one sample, sequenced in a study of blood T cells in healthy people across ages (dated by TCRdb to between 2014 and 2017). The library was generated by 5' RACE. Instrument used: Illumina HiSeq 2500. A second PCR of roughly 7 to 12 cycles was run with a J-beta primer mix and a sample-barcoded 5' primer. TCRdb's own reprocessing of the public reads used fastp at Q25 and MiXCR and kept productive beta chains. Rows are unified per CDR3 protein, each entry keeping the most common DNA and genes. The sample includes about 1 million distinct CDR3 sequences, with under 55% observed a single time. The top ten constitute under 20% of the sample. Input material: blood. The receptors were gathered from a woman aged 60-75 years in good health.

This clonotype was found a few times. The genes are TRBV27 and TRBJ2-1; tentative D call: TRBD1 (5 bases). V was shortened by 5 bases and J by 5 bases, with 25 bases between the two germline ends. The CDR3 length is 18 residues. Looked up from germline, CDR1 is MNHEY and CDR2 is SMNVEV (reference sequence). CDR3 nucleotides: TGTGCCAGCAGTGTCAGGGTAGGGCGGTCCAAATACGACAATGAGCAGTTCTTC. This gives the protein CASSVRVGRSKYDNEQFF.

This clonotype has more than one count but fewer than ten. The chain carries TRBV20-1 and TRBJ2-1; 13 nucleotides line up with TRBD2. This CDR3 has 16 residues. Germline trimming cut 0 bases from V and 8 bases from J; bases unmatched to any gene: 7. CDR1 DFQATT and CDR2 SNEGSKA come from the germline V gene (reference sequence). The CDR3 reads CSAREGGTSGIDEQFF. CDR3 nucleotides: TGCAGTGCTAGAGAAGGAGGGACTAGCGGGATCGATGAGCAGTTCTTC.

The V call is TRBV5-6, the J call TRBJ1-1, with a weak D call TRBD1 (6 bases). The CDR3 covers 15 residues. Trimming took 4 bases from V and 0 from J, leaving 13 bases between them. Per germline, CDR1 SGHDT and CDR2 YYEEEE. CDR3 DNA: TGTGCCAGCAGCGGGGAAGGGGGGTTGAACACTGAAGCTTTCTTT. This translates into CASSGEGGLNTEAFF. The full variable domain, completed using reference TRBV5-6 and TRBJ1-1, is DAGVTQSPTHLIKTRGQQVTLRCSPKSGHDTVSWYQQALGQGPQFIFQYYEEEERQRGNFPDRFSGHQFPNYSSELNVNALLLGDSALYLCASSGEGGLNTEAFFGQGTRLTVV.

V gene TRBV3-1 combines with J gene TRBJ2-1; TRBD2 agrees at 9 bases. V was clipped by 3 bases and J by 12 bases; unmatched bases: 12. Germline V gene sequence: CDR1 LGHDT, CDR2 YNNKEL (reference sequence). The CDR3 spans 15 residues. The CDR3 bases are TGTGCCAGCAGCCAGTTTGGGACTAGCAAAGATGGGCAGTTCTTC. Amino acid sequence: CASSQFGTSKDGQFF.

The V and J genes are TRBV6-6 and TRBJ2-7; 11 nucleotides match TRBD1. From germline, CDR1 is MNHNY and CDR2 SVGAGI (reference sequence). The CDR3 sequence is 15 residues long. The V segment lost 3 bases and the J segment 3 bases; nucleotides outside the gene matches: 4. The DNA for the CDR3 is TGTGCCAGCAGTTATGGGGGGACAGGGGGCTACGAGCAGTACTTC. Amino acid sequence: CASSYGGTGGYEQYF.

The chain is built from TRBV2 and TRBJ2-5, with 9 bases identical to TRBD2. The V gene end was trimmed by 6 bases and the J gene end by 11 bases; junction bases not matched to a gene: 16. This CDR3 is 15 amino acids long. The V gene's germline CDR1 is SNHLY and CDR2 FYNNEI. CDR3 residues: CASRETSGPYNEQYF. The CDR3 DNA is TGTGCCAGCAGGGAAACTAGCGGGCCCTACAATGAGCAGTACTTC.

In its sample, this clonotype was seen many times. The chain links TRBV7-2 to TRBJ2-1; 12 nucleotides line up with TRBD2. Trimming cost V 5 bases and J 0 bases; bases outside gene matches: 2. The CDR3 has 16 residues. CDR1 is SGHTA, CDR2 FQGNSA, per germline. CDR3 bases: TGTGCCAGCAGCCCGACTAGCGGGAGCTCCTACAATGAGCAGTTCTTC. Residues: CASSPTSGSSYNEQFF.

This chain connects TRBV29-1 to TRBJ1-4, with TRBD1 matching 7 bases. The CDR3 loop spans 15 amino acids. Germline V CDR1 and CDR2: SQVTM, ANQGSEA. Trimming took 5 bases from V and 5 from J; bases not matched to a gene: 11. This chain's CDR3 is CSVNILGQRNEKLFF. The DNA of the CDR3 is TGCAGCGTTAATATCCTGGGACAGCGAAATGAAAAACTGTTTTTT. Full variable domain (outside the CDR3, taken from reference TRBV29-1 and TRBJ1-4): SAVISQKPSRDICQRGTSLTIQCQVDSQVTMMFWYRQQPGQSLTLIATANQGSEATYESGFVIDKFPISRPNLTFSTLTVSNMSPEDSSIYLCSVNILGQRNEKLFFGSGTQLSVL.

This clonotype was counted a few times. The V and J genes are TRBV6-1 and TRBJ2-7; no clear D. V was pared by 1 base and J by 0 bases, with 13 bases between. Germline V gene sequence: CDR1 MNHNS, CDR2 SASEGT. The CDR3 extends over 16 amino acids. This CDR3 is CASSEGGLAVSYEQYF. The CDR3 DNA reads TGTGCCAGCAGTGAAGGTGGTCTGGCTGTCTCCTACGAGCAGTACTTC.

Points on this clonotype: Sequence at one end of the junction differs from germline and may be a read error. The chain is built from TRBV7-6 and TRBJ2-3; possibly TRBD1 for D (5 bases). The CDR3 runs to 15 residues. Germline V gives CDR1 SGHVS, CDR2 FNYEAQ. In nucleotides, the CDR3 is TGTGCCAGCAGCCCCGACAGCCCGAGCATAGATACGCAGTATTTT. This codes for CASSPDSPSIDTQYF.

This clonotype turned up a few times. The chain is built from TRBV12-3 or TRBV12-4 and TRBJ2-1; the D gene could be TRBD1 or TRBD2 (5 bases each). Trimming removed 4 bases at V and 10 bases at J, with 14 bases between. The CDR3 has 13 amino acids. The CDR3 loop reads CASSSPGTEEQFF. The CDR3 bases are TGTGCCAGCAGTTCCCCCGGGACCGAGGAGCAGTTCTTC.

In its sample, this clonotype was seen once. Since a much larger clone is just one base distant, this may be a read error. The CDR3 spells CAIMNPGEKTQYF. In DNA, the CDR3 is TGTGCCATCATGAATCCGGGCGAAAAGACCCAGTACTTC. The J gene is TRBJ2-5, the V gene TRBV10-3, with D hard to call. The V gene's germline CDR1 is ENHRY and CDR2 SYGVKD. V gave up 7 bases and J gave up 6 bases, with 15 bases separating them. The CDR3 is made up of 13 amino acids.

CDR3 in DNA: TGCAGTGCTAATAAACCAACGGGCGGGAGAGGCGCCGGGGAGCTGTTTTTT. Its protein is CSANKPTGGRGAGELFF. The chain has TRBV20-1 and TRBJ2-2, with 7 bases matching TRBD2. After removal of 4 bases from V and 6 bases from J, the junction contained 17 bases not matched to a gene. Germline V gives CDR1 DFQATT, CDR2 SNEGSKA (reference sequence). There are 17 residues in the CDR3.

CDR3 protein: CSASPGTGFHQPQHF. The CDR3 nucleotides read TGCAGTGCTAGTCCCGGGACAGGGTTTCATCAGCCCCAGCATTTT. The V and J genes are TRBV20-1 and TRBJ1-5; 9 bases are a match to TRBD1. Germline V gene sequence: CDR1 DFQATT, CDR2 SNEGSKA (reference sequence). J was trimmed by 5 bases and V by 3 bases; bases with no gene match: 8. This CDR3 is built from 15 residues.

This sequence joins TRBV14 and TRBJ2-1, with D possibly TRBD1 on 8 matching bases. From germline, CDR1 is SGHDN and CDR2 FVKESK. The V gene lost 2 bases and the J gene lost 8 bases, with 16 bases spanning the gap. This CDR3 region has 15 residues. The CDR3 DNA follows: TGTGCCAGCAGCCAACATGAACAGGGGGGGGATGAGCAGTTCTTC. Translating it yields CASSQHEQGGDEQFF.

This chain connects TRBV21-1 to TRBJ2-7; the table's D gene call, TRBD2, was not cross checked with the DNA. TRBV21-1 is a documented pseudogene. The CDR3 runs 14 residues. The CDR3 region has the DNA TGTGCCAGCAGCACCGGGACTCAATACTACGAGCAGTACTTC. It specifies CASSTGTQYYEQYF.

This chain uses TRBV27 with TRBJ1-4; 9 positions agree with TRBD1. The CDR3 covers 14 residues. J lost 6 bases, V lost 6 bases, and 5 bases had no gene match. Germline CDR1 reads MNHEY; CDR2 reads SMNVEV (reference sequence). The CDR3 nucleotides read TGTGCCAGCAGACAGGGGGCGCCGTATGAAAAACTGTTTTTT. Translated, it gives CASRQGAPYEKLFF.

J is TRBJ1-1 and V is TRBV12-3 or TRBV12-4; tentatively, D is TRBD1 (6 bases). The germline V and J ends were trimmed by 8 bases and 10 bases, with 11 bases remaining between them. CDR3 size: 10 residues. The CDR3: CASGTGLAFF. The DNA for the CDR3 is TGTGCCAGCGGAACAGGGCTAGCTTTCTTT.

This clonotype has only a few counts. The rearrangement links TRBV5-1 to TRBJ2-7; no reliable D call. This CDR3 has 13 amino acids. Trimming removed 2 bases at V and 2 bases at J, with 8 bases between. Per germline, CDR1 SGHRS and CDR2 YFSETQ. Here the CDR3 reads CASSLLSAYEQYF. The CDR3 region has the DNA TGCGCCAGCAGCTTATTGTCTGCCTACGAGCAGTACTTC. Based on the CDR3 plus reference TRBV5-1 and TRBJ2-7, the full variable domain is KAGVTQTPRYLIKTRGQQVTLSCSPISGHRSVSWYQQTPGQGLQFLFEYFSETQRNKGNFPGRFSGRQFSNSRSEMNVSTLELGDSALYLCASSLLSAYEQYFGPGTRLTVT.

The gene calls are TRBV6-6 and TRBJ2-1; the match to TRBD2 covers 12 bases. CDR1 and CDR2 (germline): MNHNY, SVGAGI (reference sequence). Trimming at V came to 2 bases and at J to 9 bases, leaving 8 bases not matched to a gene. The CDR3 is made up of 16 amino acids. The CDR3 here is CASSYLLAGGGGEQFF. CDR3 nucleotides: TGTGCCAGCAGTTACCTCCTAGCGGGAGGGGGGGGTGAGCAGTTCTTC.

The table lists this clonotype with many counts. This rearrangement joins TRBV27 to TRBJ2-5; D unresolved. The V and J ends lost 5 bases and 5 bases respectively, with 12 bases between them. The CDR3 consists of 13 residues. The germline gives CDR1 MNHEY, CDR2 SMNVEV (reference sequence). In DNA form, the CDR3 reads TGTGCCAGCAGTAGCGCTTTGGGGGAGACCCAGTACTTC. Translated: CASSSALGETQYF.

This chain uses TRBV15 with TRBJ2-5, with no clear D. The assigned J gene may be wrong: the sequence end matches TRBJ2-7 better. Per the germline V gene, CDR1 is LNHNV and CDR2 is YYDKDF (reference sequence). The CDR3 is 15 residues long. CDR3 residues: CATSNPRSENYEQYF. CDR3 DNA sequence: TGTGCCACCAGCAACCCGAGGAGTGAGAACTACGAGCAGTACTTC.